Below are 14 T cell receptor beta chains sequenced from a single sample in a study of blood T cells in healthy people across ages. Together with a sample-barcoded 5' primer, a J-beta primer mix was included in a second PCR lasting roughly 6 to 12 cycles. One entry per CDR3 protein, called by TCRdb with MiXCR from the 5' RACE reads. Here the sample spans hundreds of thousands of distinct CDR3 sequences, 56% being singletons. Sequenced: blood. The receptors derive from a man aged 35-49 years in good health.

This clonotype has only a few counts. The V gene is TRBV9, the J gene TRBJ2-3; either TRBD1 or TRBD2 may fit D (5 bases each). The ends were cut back, 3 bases at V and 1 base at J, with 12 bases in the middle. CDR3 length: 15 residues. The V gene's germline CDR1 is SGDLS and CDR2 YYNGEE. The CDR3 reads CASSASGLRTDTQYF. The CDR3 nucleotides read TGTGCCAGCAGCGCATCGGGGCTACGCACAGATACGCAGTATTTT.

The chain joins TRBV3-1 to TRBJ2-7; 7 bases map to TRBD1. The germline gives CDR1 LGHDT, CDR2 YNNKEL (reference sequence). V shed 0 bases and J 3 bases; nucleotides not matched to a gene: 5. The CDR3 totals 15 residues. This CDR3 is CASSQDGQVLYEQYF. Here the CDR3 DNA reads TGTGCCAGCAGCCAAGATGGACAGGTCCTCTACGAGCAGTACTTC.

This chain joins TRBV3-1 and TRBJ1-4, with D tentatively TRBD1 (5 bases). Trimming shortened V by 0 bases and J by 14 bases, and 13 bases separated the two germline ends. Germline loops: CDR1 LGHDT, CDR2 YNNKEL (reference sequence). The CDR3 has 13 amino acids. CDR3 DNA: TGTGCCAGCAGCCAAGATATCAGGGCCCGTCTGTTTTTT. This codes for CASSQDIRARLFF. Together with reference TRBV3-1 and TRBJ1-4, the CDR3 gives the full variable domain: DTAVSQTPKYLVTQMGNDKSIKCEQNLGHDTMYWYKQDSKKFLKIMFSYNNKELIINETVPNRFSPKSPDKAHLNLHINSLELGDSAVYFCASSQDIRARLFFGSGTQLSVL.

This chain links TRBV7-6 with TRBJ2-1, with D perhaps matching TRBD2 (6 bases). The end of the DNA fits TRBJ2-7 better, so the J call may be wrong. CDR1 and CDR2 (germline): SGHVS, FNYEAQ. CDR3 length: 16 amino acids. CDR3 DNA: TGTGCCAGCAGCTTAGATATGCGGGGTGGATACAATGAGCAGTACTTC. Amino acid sequence: CASSLDMRGGYNEQYF.

The V call is TRBV10-3, the J call TRBJ2-1, with 12 bases matching TRBD2. The CDR3 has 14 residues. The V gene's germline CDR1 is ENHRY and CDR2 SYGVKD. The V gene end was trimmed by 6 bases and the J gene end by 6 bases; junction bases not matched to a gene: 3. Here the CDR3 reads CAIRLAGGSNEQFF. CDR3 sequence (DNA): TGTGCCATCAGGCTAGCGGGAGGGTCCAATGAGCAGTTCTTC.

This clonotype came up a few times. V gene TRBV14 combines with J gene TRBJ1-4; D may be TRBD1 (5 bases). There are 15 residues in the CDR3. Trimming shortened V by 0 bases and J by 5 bases, and 10 bases separated the two germline ends. The germline V gene has CDR1 SGHDN and CDR2 FVKESK. CDR3 sequence: CASSQDAGGNEKLFF. CDR3 coding DNA: TGTGCCAGCAGCCAAGATGCGGGGGGGAATGAAAAACTGTTTTTT.

CDR3 loop: CASSKGLAGRTDTQYF. DNA of the CDR3: TGTGCCAGCAGTAAGGGACTAGCGGGACGCACAGATACGCAGTATTTT. The J gene is TRBJ2-3, the V gene TRBV28; 13 bases agree with TRBD2. There are 16 residues in the CDR3. Germline V gene lookup returns CDR1 MDHEN and CDR2 SYDVKM. The V segment lost 5 bases and the J segment 1 base; nucleotides outside the gene matches: 3.

The rearrangement uses TRBV20-1 and TRBJ1-5; weak D call: TRBD1 (5 bases). Germline V gene lookup returns CDR1 DFQATT and CDR2 SNEGSKA (reference sequence). The V and J ends lost 7 bases and 0 bases respectively, with 16 bases between them. The CDR3 consists of 15 residues. As DNA, the CDR3 is TGCAGTGTCCCGAGTTGGGGGGATAGCAATCAGCCCCAGCATTTT. Its translation: CSVPSWGDSNQPQHF.

Of note for this clonotype: A much bigger clone sits one base away, suggesting this may be a read error. The chain links TRBV27 to TRBJ2-3, with TRBD2 matching 7 bases. Germline CDR1 MNHEY, CDR2 SMNVEV (reference sequence). J lost 10 bases, V lost 3 bases, and 19 bases had no gene match. The length of the CDR3 is 17 residues. The CDR3 reads CASSFSGGRPDEDAQYF. As DNA, the CDR3 is TGTGCCAGCAGTTTCTCGGGAGGACGGCCGGACGAGGATGCGCAGTATTTT.

This clonotype came up many times. The chain employs TRBV7-2 and TRBJ2-3, with D unclear. The CDR3 extends over 13 amino acids. V shed 5 bases and J shed 5 bases, with 11 bases lying between them. Germline CDR1 reads SGHTA; CDR2 reads FQGNSA. DNA for the CDR3: TGTGCCAGCAGCCCCATAAGAAGAGATACGCAGTATTTT. The encoded protein is CASSPIRRDTQYF.

This chain joins TRBV5-8 and TRBJ1-4; 9 bases are a match to TRBD1. Looked up from germline, CDR1 is SGHTS and CDR2 is YDEGEE. This CDR3 contains 14 residues. V lost 4 bases and J lost 10; bases outside the gene matches: 8. DNA of the CDR3: TGTGCCAGCAGCGTGGGACAGGGAAGGGCAAAACTGTTTTTT. Its protein product is CASSVGQGRAKLFF.

V and J are TRBV5-1 and TRBJ1-6, with 7 bases aligning to TRBD1. Trimming cost V 4 bases and J 8 bases; bases outside gene matches: 9. Germline V CDR1 and CDR2: SGHRS, YFSETQ. This CDR3 is built from 15 residues. The DNA for the CDR3 is TGCGCCAGCAGCCCCACGACAGGGAATGATTCACCCCTCCACTTT. Residues: CASSPTTGNDSPLHF.

This clonotype has a handful of counts. This chain links TRBV10-3 with TRBJ2-1, with TRBD2 identical over 12 bases. V shed 9 bases and J 8 bases; nucleotides not matched to a gene: 5. This CDR3 region has 13 residues. Germline assignment: CDR1 ENHRY and CDR2 SYGVKD. CDR3 amino acids: CAITGLAGDEQFF. In nucleotides, the CDR3 is TGTGCCATTACGGGACTAGCGGGCGATGAGCAGTTCTTC.

CDR3 sequence: CASSLGYRAGISYNEQFF. In DNA form, the CDR3 reads TGTGCCAGCAGCTTGGGGTATCGGGCAGGGATCTCCTACAATGAGCAGTTCTTC. This chain joins TRBV5-5 and TRBJ2-1; maybe TRBD1 (5 bases). Trimming took 0 bases from V and 0 from J, leaving 16 bases between them. The CDR3 has 18 residues. CDR1 is SGHKS, CDR2 YYEKEE, per germline (reference sequence). The full variable domain, completed using reference TRBV5-5 and TRBJ2-1, is DAGVTQSPTHLIKTRGQQVTLRCSPISGHKSVSWYQQVLGQGPQFIFQYYEKEERGRGNFPDRFSARQFPNYSSELNVNALLLGDSALYLCASSLGYRAGISYNEQFFGPGTRLTVL.